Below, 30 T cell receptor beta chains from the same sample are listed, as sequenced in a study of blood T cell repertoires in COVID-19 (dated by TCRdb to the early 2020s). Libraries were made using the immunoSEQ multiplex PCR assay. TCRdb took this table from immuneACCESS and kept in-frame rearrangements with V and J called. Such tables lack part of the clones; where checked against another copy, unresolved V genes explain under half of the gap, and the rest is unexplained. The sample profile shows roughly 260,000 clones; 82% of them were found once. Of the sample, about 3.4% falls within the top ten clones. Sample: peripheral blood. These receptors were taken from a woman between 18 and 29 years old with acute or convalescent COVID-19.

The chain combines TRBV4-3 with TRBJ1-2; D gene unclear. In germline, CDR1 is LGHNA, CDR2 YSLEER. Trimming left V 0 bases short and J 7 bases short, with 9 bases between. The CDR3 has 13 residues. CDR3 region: CASSQDWRSGYTF. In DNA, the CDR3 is TGCGCCAGCAGCCAAGATTGGCGGTCTGGCTACACCTTC.

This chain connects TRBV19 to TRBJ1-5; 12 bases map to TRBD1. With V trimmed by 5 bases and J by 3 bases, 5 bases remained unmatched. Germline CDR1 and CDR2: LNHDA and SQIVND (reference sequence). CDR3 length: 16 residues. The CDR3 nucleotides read TGTGCCAGTAGTGCCGGGACAGGGGGCTCCAATCAGCCCCAGCATTTT. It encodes CASSAGTGGSNQPQHF.

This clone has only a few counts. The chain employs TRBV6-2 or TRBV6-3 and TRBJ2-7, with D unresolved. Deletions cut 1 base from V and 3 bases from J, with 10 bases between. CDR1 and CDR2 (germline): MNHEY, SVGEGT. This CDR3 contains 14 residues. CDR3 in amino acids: CASSYLFLDYEQYF. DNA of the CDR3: TGTGCCAGCAGTTACTTGTTTCTAGACTACGAGCAGTACTTC.

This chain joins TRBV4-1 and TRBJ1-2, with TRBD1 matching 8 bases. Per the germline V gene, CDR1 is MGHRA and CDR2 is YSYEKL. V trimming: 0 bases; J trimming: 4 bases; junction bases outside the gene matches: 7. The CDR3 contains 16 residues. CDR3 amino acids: CASSQEWQGAAYGYTF. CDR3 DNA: TGCGCCAGCAGCCAAGAATGGCAGGGGGCCGCCTATGGCTACACCTTC.

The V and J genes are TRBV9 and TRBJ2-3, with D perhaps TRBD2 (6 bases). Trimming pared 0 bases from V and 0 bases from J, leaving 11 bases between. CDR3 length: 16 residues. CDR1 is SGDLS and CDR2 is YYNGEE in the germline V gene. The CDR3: CASSVDPGVSTDTQYF. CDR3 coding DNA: TGTGCCAGCAGCGTAGATCCGGGAGTTAGCACAGATACGCAGTATTTT.

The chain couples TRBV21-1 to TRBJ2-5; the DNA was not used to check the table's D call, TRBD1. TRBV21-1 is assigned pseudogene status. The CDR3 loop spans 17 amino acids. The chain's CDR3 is CASSHRLSDRGPETQYF. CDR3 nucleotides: TGTGCCAGCAGCCACAGGCTTTCGGACAGGGGGCCGGAGACCCAGTACTTC.

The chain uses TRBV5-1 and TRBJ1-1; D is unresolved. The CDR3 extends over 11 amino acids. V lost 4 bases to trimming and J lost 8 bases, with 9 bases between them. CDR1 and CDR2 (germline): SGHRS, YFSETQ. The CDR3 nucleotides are TGCGCCAGCAGCCTTGGAGCAGAAGCTTTCTTT. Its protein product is CASSLGAEAFF.

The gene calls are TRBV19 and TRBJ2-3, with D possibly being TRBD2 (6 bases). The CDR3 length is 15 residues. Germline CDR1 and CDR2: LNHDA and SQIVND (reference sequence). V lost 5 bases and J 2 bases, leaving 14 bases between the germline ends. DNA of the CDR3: TGTGCCAGTAGTTTTAGCGGAGGGGTCACAGATACGCAGTATTTT. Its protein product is CASSFSGGVTDTQYF.

The chain's CDR3 is CASSERAPYEQYF. The CDR3 DNA is TGTGCCAGCAGTGAAAGAGCCCCCTACGAGCAGTACTTC. The chain links TRBV2 to TRBJ2-7; no clear D gene. The CDR3 spans 13 residues. Trimming stripped 2 bases from V and 2 bases from J, with 7 bases between. Per germline, CDR1 SNHLY and CDR2 FYNNEI.

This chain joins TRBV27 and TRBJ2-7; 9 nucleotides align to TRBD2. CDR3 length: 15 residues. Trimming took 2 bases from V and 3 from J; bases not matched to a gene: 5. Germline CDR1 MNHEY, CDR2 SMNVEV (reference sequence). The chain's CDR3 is CASSLVGTSIYEQYF. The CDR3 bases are TGTGCCAGCAGTTTAGTCGGGACTAGCATCTACGAGCAGTACTTC.

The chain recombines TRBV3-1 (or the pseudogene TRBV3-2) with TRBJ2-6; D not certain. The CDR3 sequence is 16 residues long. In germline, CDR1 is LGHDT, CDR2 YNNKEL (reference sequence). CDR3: CATGRQVSPGANVLTF. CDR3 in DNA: TGTGCGACCGGTCGCCAGGTCTCACCTGGGGCCAACGTCCTGACTTTC.

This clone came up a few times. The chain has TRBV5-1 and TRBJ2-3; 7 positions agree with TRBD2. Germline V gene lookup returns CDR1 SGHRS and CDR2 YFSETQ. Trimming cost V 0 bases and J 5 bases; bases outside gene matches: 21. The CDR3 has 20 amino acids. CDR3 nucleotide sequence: TGCGCCAGCAGCTTGGCCCAATGCAGGTATATTGGGGTAGCGGGAGATACGCAGTATTTT. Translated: CASSLAQCRYIGVAGDTQYF.

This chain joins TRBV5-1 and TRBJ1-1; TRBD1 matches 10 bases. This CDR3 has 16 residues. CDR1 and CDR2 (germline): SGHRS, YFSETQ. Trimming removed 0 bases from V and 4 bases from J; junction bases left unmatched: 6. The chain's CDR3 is CASSLATGGAGTEAFF. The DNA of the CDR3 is TGCGCCAGCAGCTTGGCGACAGGGGGCGCGGGCACTGAAGCTTTCTTT.

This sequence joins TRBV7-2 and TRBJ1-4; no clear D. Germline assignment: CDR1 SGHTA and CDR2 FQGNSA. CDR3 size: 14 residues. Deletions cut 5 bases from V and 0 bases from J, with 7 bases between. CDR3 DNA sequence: TGTGCCAGCAGCACAGACGCAACTAATGAAAAACTGTTTTTT. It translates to CASSTDATNEKLFF.

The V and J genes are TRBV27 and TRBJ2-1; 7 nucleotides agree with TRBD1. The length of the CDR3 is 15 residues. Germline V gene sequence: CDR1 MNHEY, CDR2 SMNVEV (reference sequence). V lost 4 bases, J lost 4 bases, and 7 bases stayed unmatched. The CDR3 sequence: CASSSGTEMYNEQFF. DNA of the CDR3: TGTGCCAGCAGTTCCGGGACAGAGATGTACAATGAGCAGTTCTTC.

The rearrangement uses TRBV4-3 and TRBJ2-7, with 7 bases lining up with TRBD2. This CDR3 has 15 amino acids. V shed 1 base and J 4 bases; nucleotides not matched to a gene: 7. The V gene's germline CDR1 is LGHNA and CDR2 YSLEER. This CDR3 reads CASSQGVAGLYEQYF. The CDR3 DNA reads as TGCGCCAGCAGCCAAGGAGTAGCGGGCCTTTACGAGCAGTACTTC.

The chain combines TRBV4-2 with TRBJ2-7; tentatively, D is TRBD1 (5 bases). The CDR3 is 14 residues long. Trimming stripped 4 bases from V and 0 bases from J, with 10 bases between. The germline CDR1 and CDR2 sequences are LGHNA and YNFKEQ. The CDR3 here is CASSPTDSSYEQYF. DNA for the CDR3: TGTGCCAGCAGCCCTACCGACAGCTCCTACGAGCAGTACTTC.

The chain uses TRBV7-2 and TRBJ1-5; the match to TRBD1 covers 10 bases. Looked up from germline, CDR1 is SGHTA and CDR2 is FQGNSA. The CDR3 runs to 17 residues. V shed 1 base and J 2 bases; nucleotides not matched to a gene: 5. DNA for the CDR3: TGTGCCAGCAGCTTAGATCCCGGACAGGGGGGCAATCAGCCCCAGCATTTT. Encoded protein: CASSLDPGQGGNQPQHF.

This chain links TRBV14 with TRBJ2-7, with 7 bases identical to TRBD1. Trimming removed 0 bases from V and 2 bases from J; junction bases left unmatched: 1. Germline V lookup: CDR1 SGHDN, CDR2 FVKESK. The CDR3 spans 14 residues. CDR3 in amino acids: CASSQETGPYEQYF. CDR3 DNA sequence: TGTGCCAGCAGCCAAGAGACAGGGCCCTACGAGCAGTACTTC.

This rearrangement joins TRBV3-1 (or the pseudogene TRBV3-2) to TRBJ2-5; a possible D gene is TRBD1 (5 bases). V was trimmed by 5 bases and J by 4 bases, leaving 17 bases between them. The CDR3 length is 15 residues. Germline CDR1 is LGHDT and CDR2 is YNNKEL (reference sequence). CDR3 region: CASSIRGAMRETQYF. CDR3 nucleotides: TGTGCCAGCAGCATTAGGGGCGCGATGCGAGAGACCCAGTACTTC.

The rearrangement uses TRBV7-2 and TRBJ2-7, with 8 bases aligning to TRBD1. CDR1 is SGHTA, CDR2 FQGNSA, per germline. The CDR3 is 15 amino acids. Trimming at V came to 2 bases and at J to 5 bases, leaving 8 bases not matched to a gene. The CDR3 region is CASSLIGQGAHEQYF. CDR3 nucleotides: TGTGCCAGCAGCTTAATCGGGCAGGGGGCCCACGAGCAGTACTTC. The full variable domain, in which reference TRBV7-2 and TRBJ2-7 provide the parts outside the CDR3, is GAGVSQSPSNKVTEKGKDVELRCDPISGHTALYWYRQSLGQGLEFLIYFQGNSAPDKSGLPSDRFSAERTGGSVSTLTIQRTQQEDSAVYLCASSLIGQGAHEQYFGPGTRLTVT.

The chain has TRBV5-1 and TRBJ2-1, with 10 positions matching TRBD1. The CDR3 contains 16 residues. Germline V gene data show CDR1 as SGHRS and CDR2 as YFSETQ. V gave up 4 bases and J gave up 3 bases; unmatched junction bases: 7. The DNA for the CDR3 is TGCGCCAGCAGCCCCGGGACAGGGGCGTACTACAATGAGCAGTTCTTC. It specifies CASSPGTGAYYNEQFF.

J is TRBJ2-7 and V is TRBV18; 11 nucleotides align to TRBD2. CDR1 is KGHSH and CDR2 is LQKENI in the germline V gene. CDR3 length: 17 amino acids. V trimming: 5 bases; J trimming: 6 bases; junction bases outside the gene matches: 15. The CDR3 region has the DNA TGTGCCAGCTCATCTGAAATAATGGGGGGGACTAGCGGCGAGCAGTACTTC. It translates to CASSSEIMGGTSGEQYF.

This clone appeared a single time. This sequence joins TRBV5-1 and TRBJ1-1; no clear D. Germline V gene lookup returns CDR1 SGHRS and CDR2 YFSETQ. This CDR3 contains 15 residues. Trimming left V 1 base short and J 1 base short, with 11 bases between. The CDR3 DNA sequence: TGCGCCAGCAGCTTGTGGGCAGGCTCGAACACTGAAGCTTTCTTT. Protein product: CASSLWAGSNTEAFF.

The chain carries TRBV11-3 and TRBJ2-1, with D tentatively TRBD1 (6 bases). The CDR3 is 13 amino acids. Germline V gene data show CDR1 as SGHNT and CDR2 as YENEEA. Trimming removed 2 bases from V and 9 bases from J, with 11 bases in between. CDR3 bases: TGTGCCAGCAGCTTATCGCAGGGGATTGAGCAGTTCTTC. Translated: CASSLSQGIEQFF.

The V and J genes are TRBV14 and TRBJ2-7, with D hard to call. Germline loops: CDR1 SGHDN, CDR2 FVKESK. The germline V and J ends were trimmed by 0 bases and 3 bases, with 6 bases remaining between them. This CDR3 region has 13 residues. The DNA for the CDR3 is TGTGCCAGCAGCCAAGAAGAGTTCTACGAGCAGTACTTC. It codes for CASSQEEFYEQYF.

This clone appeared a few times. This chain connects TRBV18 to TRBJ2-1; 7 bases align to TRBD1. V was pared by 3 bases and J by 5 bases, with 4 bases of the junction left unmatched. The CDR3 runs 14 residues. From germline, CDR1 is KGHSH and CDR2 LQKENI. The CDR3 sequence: CASSPGQPNNEQFF. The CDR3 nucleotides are TGTGCCAGCTCACCGGGACAGCCCAACAATGAGCAGTTCTTC.

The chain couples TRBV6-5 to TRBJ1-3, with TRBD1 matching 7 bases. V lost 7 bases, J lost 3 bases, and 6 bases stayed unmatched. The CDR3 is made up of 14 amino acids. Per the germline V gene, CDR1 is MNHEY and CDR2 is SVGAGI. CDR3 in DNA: TGTGCCAGCACCAACCCAGGGGGTGGAAACACCATATATTTT. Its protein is CASTNPGGGNTIYF.

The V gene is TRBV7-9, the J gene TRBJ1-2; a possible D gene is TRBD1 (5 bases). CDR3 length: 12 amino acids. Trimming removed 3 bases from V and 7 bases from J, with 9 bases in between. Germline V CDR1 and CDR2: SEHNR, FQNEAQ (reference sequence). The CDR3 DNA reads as TGTGCCAGCAGCTTGGAAGGGGTTGGCTACACCTTC. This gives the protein CASSLEGVGYTF.

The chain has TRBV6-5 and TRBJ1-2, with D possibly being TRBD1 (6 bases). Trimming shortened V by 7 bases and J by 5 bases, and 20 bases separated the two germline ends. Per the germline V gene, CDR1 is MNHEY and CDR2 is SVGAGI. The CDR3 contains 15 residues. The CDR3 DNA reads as TGTGCCAGCACCGACGGACAGTCCGACGATTATGGCTACACCTTC. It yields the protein CASTDGQSDDYGYTF.